Included here is one T cell receptor beta chain sequence, with context. Antigen specificity is unknown. Time point reported: week 47, end of study. Vaccination comprised doses that each held 300 ug of mutant IDH1 20-mer peptide, plus topical imiquimod. The data belong to a study of a mutant IDH1 vaccine in newly diagnosed glioma. Overall study findings and caveats: Seemingly, top peripheral T cell clonotype changes bore no relation to pseudoprogression.

Data came from immunoSEQ multiplex PCR; TCRdb stores just in-frame clones and leaves some out. Of approximately 100,000 clones in the sample, 85% to 90% were seen once. Germline V gene sequence: CDR1 MDHEN, CDR2 SYDVKM. V shed 7 bases and J shed 4 bases, with 11 bases lying between them. The CDR3 extends over 12 amino acids. Here the sequenced sample was PBMCs, taken from a glioma patient whose treatment included an IDH1 peptide vaccine. The chain couples TRBV28 to TRBJ2-7; D might be TRBD1 (6 bases). The source is a woman in her 50s with glioma. The CDR3 DNA follows: TGTGCCAGCACGCAACAGGGATACGAGCAGTACTTC. Protein sequence: CASTQQGYEQYF.